This T cell receptor (beta chain) was observed in a study of graft-versus-host responses after intestinal transplantation. For the study at large: Recipients had transplants, and these were multivisceral, liver-intestinal, or isolated intestinal. Once they had received anti-thymocyte globulin induction, all recipients took tacrolimus and steroids for around three years.

Assay: immunoSEQ multiplex PCR; the TCRdb copy retains only in-frame clones and omits some. The profile covers tens of thousands of clones, with around nine tenths appearing a single time and around 0.33% taken by the ten largest. Study outcomes and limitations: Maximum circulating GvH clone levels tracked with early post-transplant HvG decreases. Detected in recipient marrow were GvH clones, some of which were first observed in ileum or blood.

V was trimmed by 5 bases and J by 9 bases, leaving 23 bases between them. The CDR3 is made up of 15 amino acids. Germline V gives CDR1 SNHLY, CDR2 FYNNEI. Worth noting for this clone: Its specificity is not known.

The input for sequencing was unstimulated CD4+ T cells sorted from spleen or lymph node cells, taken before intestinal transplant. The clonotype comes from a human donor who received an intestinal transplant. The chain uses TRBV2 and TRBJ2-7; tentatively, D is TRBD1 or TRBD2 (5 bases each). CDR3: CASSQSSSGPGRQYF. The CDR3 bases are TGTGCCAGCAGTCAGAGTTCGTCGGGGCCAGGAAGGCAGTACTTC.